This TCR beta chain was captured by sequencing in a study of radiotherapy plus CTLA-4 blockade in lung cancer. Overall study findings and caveats: Tumor-origin TCR clones grew in blood after radiotherapy plus ipilimumab.

To note about this clone: Its target is unknown.

Ipilimumab CTLA-4 blockade and focal radiation were given to patients with chemo-refractory metastatic non-small-cell lung cancer. The CDR3 loop spans 15 amino acids. V shed 5 bases and J 4 bases; nucleotides not matched to a gene: 7. The germline gives CDR1 MNHNS, CDR2 SASEGT. The repertoire was sequenced with immunoSEQ multiplex PCR; TCRdb's copy has only in-frame clones and lacks some. Of some 71,000 clones listed, roughly four fifths were seen once; the top ten hold about a sixth. The starting material was peripheral blood, obtained from a patient treated with radiotherapy plus ipilimumab. This receptor was identified in a human donor with non-small cell lung cancer whose response to radiotherapy plus ipilimumab could not be evaluated. Some clones in this sample may be carry-over from other donors' samples. The V call is TRBV6-1, the J call TRBJ2-7; 11 nucleotides agree with TRBD1. The CDR3 spells CASSSLRDRGYEQYF. The DNA of the CDR3 is TGTGCCAGCAGTTCCCTCCGGGACAGGGGGTACGAGCAGTACTTC.